This T cell receptor beta chain came from a study of T cell changes during pregnancy in multiple sclerosis. CDR1 is SGHAT and CDR2 is FQDESV in the germline V gene (reference sequence). This CDR3 region has 16 residues. V was shortened by 2 bases and J by 1 base, with 15 bases between the two germline ends. The method was immunoSEQ multiplex PCR; TCRdb's version includes in-frame clones alone and lacks a portion of them. The sample carries 90,000 to 95,000 clones, under 95% recorded once. The V gene is TRBV11-1, the J gene TRBJ2-7; the D gene is possibly TRBD2 (5 bases). The sequence came from a female donor with multiple sclerosis, enrolled in a pregnancy study. The source was peripheral blood, collected before pregnancy. Written as DNA, the CDR3 is TGTGCCAGCAGCTTATACGGCGGGCTTACTTCCTACGAGCAGTACTTC. Translated: CASSLYGGLTSYEQYF.